This TCR beta chain appears in the sequencing data of a study of CD8 T cells in ankylosing spondylitis. General study results and limits: Apparently characteristic of ankylosing spondylitis blood was a TCR beta motif (roughly 8 highly homologous variants).

One entry per CDR3 protein results from TCRdb running MiXCR on the 5' RACE reads. This table holds 700,000 to 850,000 distinct CDR3 sequences, 12% found once. The germline V gene has CDR1 SEHNR and CDR2 FQNEAQ (reference sequence). The ends were cut back, 1 base at V and 4 bases at J, with 18 bases in the middle. CDR3 length: 17 amino acids. For this clonotype: Its specificity is not known.

The chain recombines TRBV7-9 with TRBJ2-3; no definite D call. Sequences were obtained from blood, either unsorted or a sorted T cell fraction (not recorded which). The clonotype comes from a male donor with ankylosing spondylitis. The CDR3 loop reads CASSLGIGNFLADTQYF. The CDR3 nucleotides are TGTGCCAGCAGCTTAGGAATAGGTAACTTCCTAGCAGATACGCAGTATTTT. The full variable domain, its missing parts supplied by reference TRBV7-9 and TRBJ2-3, is DTGVSQNPRHKITKRGQNVTFRCDPISEHNRLYWYRQTLGQGPEFLTYFQNEAQLEKSRLLSDRFSAERPKGSFSTLEIQRTEQGDSAMYLCASSLGIGNFLADTQYFGPGTRLTVL.